The entry below gives a single T cell receptor beta chain sequence along with its context. Its antigen is still unknown. The CDR3 contains 13 residues. Germline CDR1 and CDR2: LGHNA and YSLEER. Germline trimming cut 8 bases from V and 8 bases from J; bases unmatched to any gene: 9. This sample stems from a study of cytomegalovirus exposure and HLA in healthy donors. Findings and limits, study-wide: There were some public TCRs occurring in many donors, but most TCR sequences were rare. There were three CMV-associated chains whose specificity for CMV antigens was confirmed in vitro. The study designated 160 or so TCR beta chains cytomegalovirus-associated. A subsequent analysis found that TCR clusters from the first cohort also tended to co-occur in the roughly 120 validation repertoires, with about 95% of cluster scores above 0.

Data came from immunoSEQ multiplex PCR; TCRdb stores just in-frame clones and leaves some out. The sample lists 200,000 to 300,000 clones, approximately 90% seen once, with about 2.8% in the top ten. The sample comprised PBMCs. The chain joins TRBV4-3 to TRBJ2-3; 8 nucleotides align to TRBD1. This clonotype originated in a young man in good health and CMV-seronegative. Here the CDR3 reads CASGQGSDTTQYF. The DNA of the CDR3 is TGCGCCAGCGGACAGGGCAGCGACACTACGCAGTATTTT.